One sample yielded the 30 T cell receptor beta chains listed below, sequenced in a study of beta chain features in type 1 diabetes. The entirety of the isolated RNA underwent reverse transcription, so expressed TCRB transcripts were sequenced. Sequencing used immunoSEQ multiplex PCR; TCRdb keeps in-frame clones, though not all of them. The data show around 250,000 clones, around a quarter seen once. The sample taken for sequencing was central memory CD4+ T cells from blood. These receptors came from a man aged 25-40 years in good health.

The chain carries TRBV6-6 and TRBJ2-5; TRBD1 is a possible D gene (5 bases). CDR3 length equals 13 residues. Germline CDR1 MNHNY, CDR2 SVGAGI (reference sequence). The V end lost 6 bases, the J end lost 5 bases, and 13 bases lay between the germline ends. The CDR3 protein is CASSLQVFETQYF. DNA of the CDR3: TGTGCCAGCAGCCTACAGGTTTTCGAGACCCAGTACTTC.

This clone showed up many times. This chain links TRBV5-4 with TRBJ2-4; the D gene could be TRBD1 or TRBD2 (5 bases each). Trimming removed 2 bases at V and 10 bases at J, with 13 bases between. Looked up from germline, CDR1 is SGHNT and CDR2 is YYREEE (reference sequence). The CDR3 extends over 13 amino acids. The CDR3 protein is CASSLGAEGIQYF. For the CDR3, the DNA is TGTGCCAGCAGCTTAGGCGCTGAGGGGATTCAGTACTTC.

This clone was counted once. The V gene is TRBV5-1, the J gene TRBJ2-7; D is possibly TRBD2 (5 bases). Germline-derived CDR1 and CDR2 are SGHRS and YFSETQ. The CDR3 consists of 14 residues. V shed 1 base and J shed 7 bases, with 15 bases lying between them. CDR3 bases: TGCGCCAGCAGCTTGTCGGGATCCCTCGGAGAGCAGTACTTC. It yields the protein CASSLSGSLGEQYF.

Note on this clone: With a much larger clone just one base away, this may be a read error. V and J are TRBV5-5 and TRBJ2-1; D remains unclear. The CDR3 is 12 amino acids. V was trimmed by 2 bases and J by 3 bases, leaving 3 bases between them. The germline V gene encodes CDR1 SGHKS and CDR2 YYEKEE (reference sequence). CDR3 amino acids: CASSFGYNEQFF. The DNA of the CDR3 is TGTGCCAGCAGCTTCGGCTACAATGAGCAGTTCTTC.

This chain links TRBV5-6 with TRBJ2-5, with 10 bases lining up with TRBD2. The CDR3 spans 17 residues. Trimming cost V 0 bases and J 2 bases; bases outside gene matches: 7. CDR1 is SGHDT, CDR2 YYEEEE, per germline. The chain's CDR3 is CASSLAGTSVWQETQYF. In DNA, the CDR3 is TGTGCCAGCAGCTTGGCCGGGACTAGCGTCTGGCAAGAGACCCAGTACTTC. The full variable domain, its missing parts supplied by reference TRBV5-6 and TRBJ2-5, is DAGVTQSPTHLIKTRGQQVTLRCSPKSGHDTVSWYQQALGQGPQFIFQYYEEEERQRGNFPDRFSGHQFPNYSSELNVNALLLGDSALYLCASSLAGTSVWQETQYFGPGTRLLVL.

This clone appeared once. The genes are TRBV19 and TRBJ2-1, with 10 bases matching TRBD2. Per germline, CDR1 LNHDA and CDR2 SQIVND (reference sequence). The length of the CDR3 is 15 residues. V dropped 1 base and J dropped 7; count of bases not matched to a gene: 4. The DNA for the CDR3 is TGTGCCAGTAGTATAGGACTAGCGGGCGGGAATGAGCAGTTCTTC. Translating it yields CASSIGLAGGNEQFF.

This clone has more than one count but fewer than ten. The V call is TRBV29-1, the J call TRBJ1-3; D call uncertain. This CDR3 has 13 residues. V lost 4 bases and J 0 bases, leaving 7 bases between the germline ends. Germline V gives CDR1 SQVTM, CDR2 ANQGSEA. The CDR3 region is CSVGWSSGNTIYF. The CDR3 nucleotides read TGCAGCGTTGGATGGAGCTCTGGAAACACCATATATTTT.

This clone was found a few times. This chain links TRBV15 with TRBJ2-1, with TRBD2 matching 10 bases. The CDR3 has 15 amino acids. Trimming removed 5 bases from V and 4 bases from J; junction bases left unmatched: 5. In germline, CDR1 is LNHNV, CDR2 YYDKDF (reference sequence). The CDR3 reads CATSWLAGEYNEQFF. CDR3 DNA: TGTGCCACCAGCTGGCTAGCGGGAGAGTACAATGAGCAGTTCTTC. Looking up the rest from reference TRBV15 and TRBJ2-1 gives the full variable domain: DAMVIQNPRYQVTQFGKPVTLSCSQTLNHNVMYWYQQKSSQAPKLLFHYYDKDFNNEADTPDNFQSRRPNTSFCFLDIRSPGLGDTAMYLCATSWLAGEYNEQFFGPGTRLTVL.

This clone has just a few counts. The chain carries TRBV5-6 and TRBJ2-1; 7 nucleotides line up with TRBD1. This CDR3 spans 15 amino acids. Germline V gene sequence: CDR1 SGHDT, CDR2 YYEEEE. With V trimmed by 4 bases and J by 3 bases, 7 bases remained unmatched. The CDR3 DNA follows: TGTGCCAGCAGCCGGAGGACAGGCTACTACAATGAGCAGTTCTTC. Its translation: CASSRRTGYYNEQFF. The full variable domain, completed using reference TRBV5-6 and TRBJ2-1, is DAGVTQSPTHLIKTRGQQVTLRCSPKSGHDTVSWYQQALGQGPQFIFQYYEEEERQRGNFPDRFSGHQFPNYSSELNVNALLLGDSALYLCASSRRTGYYNEQFFGPGTRLTVL.

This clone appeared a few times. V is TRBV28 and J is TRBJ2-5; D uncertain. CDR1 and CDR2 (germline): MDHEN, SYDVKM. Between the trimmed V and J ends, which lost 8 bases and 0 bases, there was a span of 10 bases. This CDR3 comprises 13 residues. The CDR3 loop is CASRPGNQETQYF. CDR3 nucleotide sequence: TGTGCCAGCCGCCCGGGCAACCAAGAGACCCAGTACTTC. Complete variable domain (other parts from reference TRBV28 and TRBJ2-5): DVKVTQSSRYLVKRTGEKVFLECVQDMDHENMFWYRQDPGLGLRLIYFSYDVKMKEKGDIPEGYSVSREKKERFSLILESASTNQTSMYLCASRPGNQETQYFGPGTRLLVL.

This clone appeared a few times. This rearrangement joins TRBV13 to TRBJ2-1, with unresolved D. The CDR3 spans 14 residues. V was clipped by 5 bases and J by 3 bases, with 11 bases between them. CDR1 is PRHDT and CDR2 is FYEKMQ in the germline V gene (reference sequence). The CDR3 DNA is TGTGCCAGCAGCCGGAAAACCTTCTACAATGAGCAGTTCTTC. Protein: CASSRKTFYNEQFF.

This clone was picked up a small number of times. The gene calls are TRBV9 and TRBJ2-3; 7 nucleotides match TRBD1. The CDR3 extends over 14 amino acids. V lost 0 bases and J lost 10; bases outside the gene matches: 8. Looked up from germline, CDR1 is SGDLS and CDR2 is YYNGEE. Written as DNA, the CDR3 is TGTGCCAGCAGCGTAGACCAGGGACAGAGCCCGCAGTATTTT. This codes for CASSVDQGQSPQYF. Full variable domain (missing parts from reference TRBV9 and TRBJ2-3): DSGVTQTPKHLITATGQRVTLRCSPRSGDLSVYWYQQSLDQGLQFLIQYYNGEERAKGNILERFSAQQFPDLHSELNLSSLELGDSALYFCASSVDQGQSPQYFGPGTRLTVL.

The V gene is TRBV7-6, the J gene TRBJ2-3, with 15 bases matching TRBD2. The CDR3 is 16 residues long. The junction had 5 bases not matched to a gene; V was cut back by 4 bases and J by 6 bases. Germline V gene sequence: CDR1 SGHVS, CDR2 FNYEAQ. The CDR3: CASSSGLAGGPDTQYF. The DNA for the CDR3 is TGTGCCAGCAGCTCCGGACTAGCGGGAGGGCCTGATACGCAGTATTTT.

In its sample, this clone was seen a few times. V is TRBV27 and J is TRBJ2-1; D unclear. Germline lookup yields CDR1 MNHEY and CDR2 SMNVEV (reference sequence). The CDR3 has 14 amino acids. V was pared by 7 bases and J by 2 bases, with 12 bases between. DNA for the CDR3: TGTGCCAGCACTACCAGGCTAGCCTACAATGAGCAGTTCTTC. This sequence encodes CASTTRLAYNEQFF.

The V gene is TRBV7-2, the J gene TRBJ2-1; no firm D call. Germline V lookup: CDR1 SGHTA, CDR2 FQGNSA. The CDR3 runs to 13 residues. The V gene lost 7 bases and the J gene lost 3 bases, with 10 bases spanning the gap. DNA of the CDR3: TGTGCCAGCATCCCCGGCAGCTACAATGAGCAGTTCTTC. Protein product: CASIPGSYNEQFF.

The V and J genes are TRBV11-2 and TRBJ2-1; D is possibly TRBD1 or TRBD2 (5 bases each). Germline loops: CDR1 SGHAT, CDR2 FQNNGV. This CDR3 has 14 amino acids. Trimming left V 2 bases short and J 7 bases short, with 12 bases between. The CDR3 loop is CASSLSGPINEQFF. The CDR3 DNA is TGTGCCAGCAGCTTATCGGGACCCATTAATGAGCAGTTCTTC.

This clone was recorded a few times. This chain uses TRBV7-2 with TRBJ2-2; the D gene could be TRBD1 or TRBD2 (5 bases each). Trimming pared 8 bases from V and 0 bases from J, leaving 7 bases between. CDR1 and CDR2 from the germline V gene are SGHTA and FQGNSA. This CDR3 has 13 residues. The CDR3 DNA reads TGTGCCAGCGGGACGCCGAACACCGGGGAGCTGTTTTTT. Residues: CASGTPNTGELFF.

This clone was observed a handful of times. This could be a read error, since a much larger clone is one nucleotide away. CDR3 amino acids: CSGGGNEQFF. CDR3 nucleotide sequence: TGCAGCGGCGGGGGCAATGAGCAGTTCTTC. The V and J genes are TRBV29-1 and TRBJ2-1; 7 positions agree with TRBD2. This CDR3 is built from 10 residues. V shed 7 bases, J shed 6 bases, and the junction held 0 bases outside the gene matches. CDR1 is SQVTM, CDR2 ANQGSEA, per germline.

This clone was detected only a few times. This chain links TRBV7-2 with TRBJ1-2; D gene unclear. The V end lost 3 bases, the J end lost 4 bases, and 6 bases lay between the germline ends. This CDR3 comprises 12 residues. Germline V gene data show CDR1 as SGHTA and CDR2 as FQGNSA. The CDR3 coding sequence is TGTGCCAGCAGCTTCCCAACCTATGGCTACACCTTC. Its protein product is CASSFPTYGYTF. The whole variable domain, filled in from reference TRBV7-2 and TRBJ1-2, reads GAGVSQSPSNKVTEKGKDVELRCDPISGHTALYWYRQSLGQGLEFLIYFQGNSAPDKSGLPSDRFSAERTGGSVSTLTIQRTQQEDSAVYLCASSFPTYGYTFGSGTRLTVV.

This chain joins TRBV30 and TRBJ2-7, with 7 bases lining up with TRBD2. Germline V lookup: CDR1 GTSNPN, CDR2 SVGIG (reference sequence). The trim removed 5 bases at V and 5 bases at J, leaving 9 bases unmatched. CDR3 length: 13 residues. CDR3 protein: CAWDPGRYNEQYF. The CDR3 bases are TGTGCCTGGGACCCCGGGAGGTACAACGAGCAGTACTTC.

Here the CDR3 reads CASSTGSNTEAFF. The CDR3 DNA reads as TGTGCCAGTAGTACAGGGAGTAACACTGAAGCTTTCTTT. The V call is TRBV19, the J call TRBJ1-1, with a tentative D call TRBD1 (5 bases). Trimming pared 4 bases from V and 2 bases from J, leaving 8 bases between. This CDR3 spans 13 amino acids. Germline V gene sequence: CDR1 LNHDA, CDR2 SQIVND (reference sequence). The entire variable domain, with the rest obtained from reference TRBV19 and TRBJ1-1, is as follows: DGGITQSPKYLFRKEGQNVTLSCEQNLNHDAMYWYRQDPGQGLRLIYYSQIVNDFQKGDIAEGYSVSREKKESFPLTVTSAQKNPTAFYLCASSTGSNTEAFFGQGTRLTVV.

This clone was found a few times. This CDR3 is CASSSGTFTDTQYF. For the CDR3, the DNA is TGTGCCAGCAGCTCCGGGACTTTCACAGATACGCAGTATTTT. The genes are TRBV7-2 and TRBJ2-3; weak D call: TRBD2 (6 bases). The germline gives CDR1 SGHTA, CDR2 FQGNSA. CDR3 length: 14 amino acids. V lost 4 bases, J lost 2 bases, and 10 bases lay in between.

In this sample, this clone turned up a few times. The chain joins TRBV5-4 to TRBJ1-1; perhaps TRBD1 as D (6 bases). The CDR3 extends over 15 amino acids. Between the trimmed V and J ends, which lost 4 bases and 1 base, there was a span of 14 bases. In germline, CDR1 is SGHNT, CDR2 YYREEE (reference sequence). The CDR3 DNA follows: TGTGCCAGCAGCCCAGGGGATTCACGGAACACTGAAGCTTTCTTT. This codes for CASSPGDSRNTEAFF.

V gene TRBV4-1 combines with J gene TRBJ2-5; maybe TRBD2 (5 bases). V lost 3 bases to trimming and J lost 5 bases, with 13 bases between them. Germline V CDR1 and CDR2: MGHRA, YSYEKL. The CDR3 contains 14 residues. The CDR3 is CASSQPGLGETQYF. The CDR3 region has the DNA TGCGCCAGCAGCCAGCCAGGACTGGGGGAGACCCAGTACTTC.

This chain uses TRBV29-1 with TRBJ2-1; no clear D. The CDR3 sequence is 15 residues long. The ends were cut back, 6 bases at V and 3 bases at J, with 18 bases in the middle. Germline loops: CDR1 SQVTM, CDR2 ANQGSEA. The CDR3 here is CSVGPPGSLYNEQFF. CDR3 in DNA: TGCAGCGTAGGACCCCCAGGCTCCCTCTACAATGAGCAGTTCTTC.

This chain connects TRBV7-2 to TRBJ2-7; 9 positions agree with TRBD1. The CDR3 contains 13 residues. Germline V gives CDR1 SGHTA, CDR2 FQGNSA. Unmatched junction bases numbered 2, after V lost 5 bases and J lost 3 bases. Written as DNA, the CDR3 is TGTGCCAGCAGCGCGACAGGGGGCTACGAGCAGTACTTC. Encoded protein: CASSATGGYEQYF.

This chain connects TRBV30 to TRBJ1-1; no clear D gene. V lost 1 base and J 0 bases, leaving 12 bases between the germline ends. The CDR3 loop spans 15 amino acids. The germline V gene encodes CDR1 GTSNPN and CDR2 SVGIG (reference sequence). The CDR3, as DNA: TGTGCCTGGAGTGCCCCCGGGATCTTGAACACTGAAGCTTTCTTT. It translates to CAWSAPGILNTEAFF.

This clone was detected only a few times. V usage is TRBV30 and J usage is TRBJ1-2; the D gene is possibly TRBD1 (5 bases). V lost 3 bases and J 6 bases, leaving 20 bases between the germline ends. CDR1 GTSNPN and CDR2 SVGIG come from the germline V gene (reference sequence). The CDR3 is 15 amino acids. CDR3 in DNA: TGTGCCTGGAGCGTACGCCGGGACGGTGGCGATGGCTACACCTTC. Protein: CAWSVRRDGGDGYTF.

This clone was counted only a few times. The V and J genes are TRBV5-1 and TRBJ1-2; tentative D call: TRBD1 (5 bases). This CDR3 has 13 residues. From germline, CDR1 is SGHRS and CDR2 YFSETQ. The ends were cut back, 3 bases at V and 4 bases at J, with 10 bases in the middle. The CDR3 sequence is CASSSTGRYGYTF. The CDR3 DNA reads TGCGCCAGCAGCTCCACAGGACGCTATGGCTACACCTTC.

CDR3 coding DNA: TGTGCCAGCAGTGGTGAGAGAGATACGCAGTATTTT. Its translation: CASSGERDTQYF. V gene TRBV2 combines with J gene TRBJ2-3, with D unresolved. The germline V gene has CDR1 SNHLY and CDR2 FYNNEI. V dropped 4 bases and J dropped 5 bases, with 7 bases sitting between them. This CDR3 comprises 12 residues.